A single sample gave rise to the 21 T cell receptor beta chains below, sequenced in a study of post-analysis software for immune sequencing data. cDNA libraries of TCR beta carried unique molecular identifiers. TCRdb fed the PCR reads into MiXCR, producing one record per CDR3 protein. The sample has about 770,000 distinct CDR3 sequences; 46% are singletons. Their antigen targets remain unknown. The study, taken as a whole, reports: Comparison of patients with controls showed a handful of TRBV segments more frequent in patients, TRBV5-6, TRBV5-1 and TRBV20-1 among them.

The sample taken for sequencing was blood. The receptors were sampled from a girl aged 10 to 17 with multiple sclerosis.

The V and J genes are TRBV25-1 and TRBJ1-5, with D unresolved. CDR3 length: 15 amino acids. V was pared by 2 bases and J by 0 bases, with 8 bases between. Germline CDR1 is MGHDK and CDR2 is SYGVNS. The CDR3 sequence is CASSEPGYSNQPQHF. DNA for the CDR3: TGTGCCAGCAGTGAACCCGGATATAGCAATCAGCCCCAGCATTTT.

The table lists this clonotype with a few counts. The chain employs TRBV6-5 and TRBJ2-7; TRBD1 matches 7 bases. Germline V lookup: CDR1 MNHEY, CDR2 SVGAGI. With V trimmed by 6 bases and J by 6 bases, 11 bases remained unmatched. The length of the CDR3 is 14 residues. The CDR3 DNA is TGTGCCAGCAGATTAGGACAGGTTCTAGGCGAGCAGTACTTC. Its translation is CASRLGQVLGEQYF.

This chain uses TRBV10-3 with TRBJ2-3, with 7 bases that match TRBD2. Germline V lookup: CDR1 ENHRY, CDR2 SYGVKD. This CDR3 has 17 amino acids. V lost 6 bases and J lost 1; bases outside the gene matches: 13. The chain's CDR3 is CAIRTTPGLAGTDTQYF. The CDR3 nucleotides read TGTGCCATCAGGACAACCCCTGGCCTAGCGGGCACAGATACGCAGTATTTT.

For this clonotype: An end of the junction differs from the germline gene, which may be a read error. The chain joins TRBV6-5 to TRBJ2-3; 7 bases agree with TRBD1. The CDR3 sequence is 15 residues long. From germline, CDR1 is MNHEY and CDR2 SVGAGI. The CDR3 loop reads CASSYSYRGTDTQYF. The CDR3 DNA follows: TGTGCCAGCAGTTACTCATACAGGGGCACAGATACACAGTATTTT.

This chain connects TRBV7-2 to TRBJ2-7, with 12 bases fitting TRBD2. CDR1 is SGHTA and CDR2 is FQGNSA in the germline V gene. After removal of 5 bases from V and 5 bases from J, the junction contained 7 bases not matched to a gene. CDR3 size: 15 residues. The CDR3 nucleotides read TGTGCCAGCAGCCTGACTAGCGGGAGTAGGAACGAGCAGTACTTC. Protein product: CASSLTSGSRNEQYF. The full variable domain, in which reference TRBV7-2 and TRBJ2-7 provide the parts outside the CDR3, is GAGVSQSPSNKVTEKGKDVELRCDPISGHTALYWYRQSLGQGLEFLIYFQGNSAPDKSGLPSDRFSAERTGGSVSTLTIQRTQQEDSAVYLCASSLTSGSRNEQYFGPGTRLTVT.

The rearrangement uses TRBV29-1 and TRBJ2-2, with D possibly TRBD2 on 6 matching bases. Trimming stripped 4 bases from V and 0 bases from J, with 6 bases between. Germline V gives CDR1 SQVTM, CDR2 ANQGSEA. This CDR3 has 13 amino acids. In DNA, the CDR3 is TGCAGCGTTGGGGACTCGAACACCGGGGAGCTGTTTTTT. It encodes CSVGDSNTGELFF.

This sequence joins TRBV10-3 and TRBJ2-1; D possibly corresponds to TRBD2 (5 bases). The germline V gene has CDR1 ENHRY and CDR2 SYGVKD. Trimming cost V 11 bases and J 8 bases, with 16 bases left between them. CDR3 length equals 12 residues. In nucleotides, the CDR3 is TGTGCCTCCCGGTGGGGAGAAGATGAGCAGTTCTTC. Protein sequence: CASRWGEDEQFF.

V and J are TRBV20-1 and TRBJ2-7; 8 positions agree with TRBD1. V trimming: 2 bases; J trimming: 5 bases; junction bases outside the gene matches: 11. The germline CDR1 and CDR2 sequences are DFQATT and SNEGSKA (reference sequence). This CDR3 contains 15 residues. The CDR3 spells CSARSFPGQVDEQYF. The CDR3 nucleotides are TGCAGTGCTAGAAGTTTCCCGGGACAGGTGGACGAGCAGTACTTC.

The chain carries TRBV12-3 or TRBV12-4 and TRBJ2-5; D is undetermined. The length of the CDR3 is 11 residues. V was shortened by 6 bases and J by 4 bases, with 6 bases between the two germline ends. The CDR3 DNA reads as TGTGCCAGCAGCCGAACAGAGACCCAGTACTTC. Amino acid sequence: CASSRTETQYF.

This chain connects TRBV7-9 to TRBJ2-7, with TRBD2 matching 12 bases. The germline V gene encodes CDR1 SEHNR and CDR2 FQNEAQ (reference sequence). The trim removed 5 bases at V and 2 bases at J, leaving 4 bases unmatched. The CDR3 consists of 15 residues. The CDR3 nucleotides are TGTGCCAGCAGCCAATCTAGCGGGGGGGCCTACGAGCAGTACTTC. As protein: CASSQSSGGAYEQYF.

The chain uses TRBV6-5 and TRBJ1-2, with D possibly matching TRBD1 (5 bases). The CDR3 extends over 15 amino acids. Germline lookup yields CDR1 MNHEY and CDR2 SVGAGI. V was pared by 2 bases and J by 4 bases, with 14 bases between. CDR3 residues: CASSYGGPEGYGYTF. The CDR3 DNA sequence: TGTGCCAGCAGTTACGGGGGACCGGAGGGCTATGGCTACACCTTC.

In this sample, this clonotype turned up a few times. V gene TRBV20-1 combines with J gene TRBJ2-3; no definite D call. The CDR3 contains 15 residues. V was pared by 1 base and J by 4 bases, with 15 bases between. In germline, CDR1 is DFQATT, CDR2 SNEGSKA (reference sequence). The CDR3 is CSARGPRGEADTQYF. The CDR3 nucleotides are TGCAGTGCTAGAGGACCCCGCGGAGAGGCAGATACGCAGTATTTT.

This clonotype was counted between two and nine times. The chain couples TRBV7-3 to TRBJ2-7; D perhaps matches TRBD2 (6 bases). V was cut by 5 bases and J by 0 bases, with 17 bases left in between. The CDR3 length is 16 residues. Looked up from germline, CDR1 is SGHTA and CDR2 is FQGTGA. The CDR3 DNA reads as TGTGCCAGCAGCCCCAAAGGCGGGACCGTCTCCTACGAGCAGTACTTC. Translation gives CASSPKGGTVSYEQYF.

The V call is TRBV7-3, the J call TRBJ2-1; 7 bases are shared with TRBD2. The junction had 6 bases not matched to a gene; V was cut back by 2 bases and J by 2 bases. The CDR3 is 16 residues long. Looked up from germline, CDR1 is SGHTA and CDR2 is FQGTGA. Written as DNA, the CDR3 is TGTGCCAGCAGCTTAGGAGGCGGGAGTACCTACAATGAGCAGTTCTTC. It encodes CASSLGGGSTYNEQFF.

In its sample, this clonotype was seen a few times. CDR3 bases: TGTGCCACCAGCAGAGGGCTCAGCGACGGCAACAATGAGCAGTTCTTC. Translated: CATSRGLSDGNNEQFF. The chain uses TRBV15 and TRBJ2-1; unclear D gene. CDR1 and CDR2 from the germline V gene are LNHNV and YYDKDF (reference sequence). This CDR3 comprises 16 residues. Trimming took 1 base from V and 5 from J, leaving 15 bases between them.

This chain's CDR3 is CAIRRQGPSTDTQYF. CDR3 bases: TGTGCCATCAGGCGACAGGGTCCTAGCACAGATACGCAGTATTTT. The chain is built from TRBV10-3 and TRBJ2-3; 7 bases align to TRBD1. Per the germline V gene, CDR1 is ENHRY and CDR2 is SYGVKD. The CDR3 is 15 residues long. V gave up 6 bases and J gave up 0 bases; unmatched junction bases: 6.

This chain connects TRBV30 to TRBJ2-1; 10 bases fit TRBD2. The CDR3 has 15 residues. CDR1 and CDR2 from the germline V gene are GTSNPN and SVGIG (reference sequence). The junction had 10 bases not matched to a gene; V was cut back by 6 bases and J by 5 bases. The CDR3 loop is CACPTPGLAHNEQFF. CDR3 nucleotide sequence: TGTGCCTGTCCCACGCCGGGACTAGCGCACAATGAGCAGTTCTTC.

This chain uses TRBV13 with TRBJ2-1, with TRBD1 matching over 8 bases. The V gene end was trimmed by 3 bases and the J gene end by 4 bases; junction bases not matched to a gene: 5. CDR1 is PRHDT and CDR2 is FYEKMQ in the germline V gene (reference sequence). CDR3 length: 15 amino acids. DNA of the CDR3: TGTGCCAGCAGCTTCAGGGGGCCCGTTTACAATGAGCAGTTCTTC. Translating gives CASSFRGPVYNEQFF.

The genes are TRBV5-1 and TRBJ2-1; 12 bases fit TRBD1. This CDR3 contains 16 residues. Losses at the gene ends were 3 bases for V and 5 bases for J; bases not matched to a gene: 6. Germline lookup yields CDR1 SGHRS and CDR2 YFSETQ. CDR3 nucleotide sequence: TGCGCCAGCAGCTCCTGGGACAGGGGGCCTCACAATGAGCAGTTCTTC. Translation gives CASSSWDRGPHNEQFF.

The V call is TRBV27, the J call TRBJ2-7; D possibly corresponds to TRBD2 (6 bases). V lost 0 bases and J 3 bases, leaving 12 bases between the germline ends. This CDR3 is 15 amino acids long. CDR1 is MNHEY, CDR2 SMNVEV, per germline (reference sequence). The CDR3 loop is CASSLSASAYYEQYF. For the CDR3, the DNA is TGTGCCAGCAGTTTATCGGCTAGCGCCTACTACGAGCAGTACTTC.

The chain is built from TRBV28 and TRBJ2-7; a weak D match, TRBD2 (5 bases). CDR3 length: 12 residues. The V and J ends lost 5 bases and 5 bases respectively, with 10 bases between them. From germline, CDR1 is MDHEN and CDR2 SYDVKM. This chain's CDR3 is CASSTSGNEQYF. CDR3 DNA sequence: TGTGCCAGCAGTACCTCCGGGAACGAGCAGTACTTC.